This TCR beta chain comes out of a study of blood T cells in healthy people across ages. For the second PCR, which ran for about 6 to 11 cycles, a sample-barcoded 5' primer and a J-beta primer mix were used. MiXCR was run by TCRdb on the 5' RACE reads, yielding one entry per CDR3 protein. The table has 550,000 to 750,000 distinct CDR3 sequences, under 25% seen once. Germline V gene lookup returns CDR1 ENHRY and CDR2 SYGVKD. Unmatched junction bases numbered 7, after V lost 3 bases and J lost 6 bases. The CDR3 runs to 14 residues. The clonotype comes from a man aged 70-80 years in good health. Sequencing was carried out using blood. The chain employs TRBV10-3 and TRBJ2-7; TRBD2 matches at 8 bases. The CDR3 here is CAISELADEGEQYF. The CDR3 bases are TGTGCCATCAGTGAACTAGCGGATGAGGGCGAGCAGTACTTC.